The sequence of this T cell receptor beta chain was determined in a study of blood T cell repertoires in COVID-19. Study background: Samples of COVID-19 (acute and convalescent) were obtained from the United States, Italy and Spain. PBMCs, B-cell-depleted T cells, or T cells were the source of the cDNA or gDNA that made up the material.

The CDR3 is made up of 13 amino acids. Source study methods: Reference gene primers were amplified, and this amplification served to estimate nucleated cell counts. TCRdb keeps only in-frame clones here, not all; method: immunoSEQ multiplex PCR. V and J calls plus clone size are reproduced from that table; the DNA served to infer D and trimming. In the table there are over 150,000 clones, under 90% of which are singletons. The chain has TRBV21-1 and TRBJ2-7; the table calls TRBD1, which could not be checked here. TRBV21-1 is shown as a pseudogene. The sample consisted of peripheral blood. This TCR derives from a human donor in a cohort sampled during active COVID-19. As DNA, the CDR3 is TGTGCCAGCACTTCTAAAAAATGGGCAGGCTTCGCCGTC. Translating it yields CASTSKKWAGFAV.